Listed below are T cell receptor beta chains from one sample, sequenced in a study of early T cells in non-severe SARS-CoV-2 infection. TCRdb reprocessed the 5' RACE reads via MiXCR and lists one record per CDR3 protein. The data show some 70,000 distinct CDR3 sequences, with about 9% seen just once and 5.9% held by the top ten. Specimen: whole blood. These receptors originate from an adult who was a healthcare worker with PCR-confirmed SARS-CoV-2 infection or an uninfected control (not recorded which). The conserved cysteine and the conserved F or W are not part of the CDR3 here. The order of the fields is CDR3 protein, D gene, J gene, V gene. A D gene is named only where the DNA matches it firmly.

cdr3_aa: ASSQTTGELF
d_call: NA
j_call: TRBJ2-2
v_call: TRBV3-1

cdr3_aa: AWRRGESNYGYT
d_call: NA
j_call: TRBJ1-2
v_call: TRBV30

cdr3_aa: ASSYYGVTGNQPQH
d_call: NA
j_call: TRBJ1-5
v_call: TRBV6-2/TRBV6-3

cdr3_aa: ASSLFPGQGITEAF
d_call: TRBD1
j_call: TRBJ1-1
v_call: TRBV5-8

cdr3_aa: ATSRDIGRTEHGYT
d_call: NA
j_call: TRBJ1-2
v_call: TRBV15

cdr3_aa: ASSLEGAYGYT
d_call: TRBD1
j_call: TRBJ1-2
v_call: TRBV5-4

cdr3_aa: ASSTDRSSGRNPYEQY
d_call: TRBD2
j_call: TRBJ2-7
v_call: TRBV18

cdr3_aa: ATWDSNQPQH
d_call: NA
j_call: TRBJ1-5
v_call: TRBV10-3

cdr3_aa: ASSQGGVNTEAF
d_call: NA
j_call: TRBJ1-1
v_call: TRBV3-1

cdr3_aa: SGKRGGGNTIY
d_call: NA
j_call: TRBJ1-3
v_call: TRBV29-1

cdr3_aa: ASSRPGTARTYEQY
d_call: NA
j_call: TRBJ2-7
v_call: TRBV21-1

cdr3_aa: ASSIQSNQPQH
d_call: NA
j_call: TRBJ1-5
v_call: TRBV19

cdr3_aa: ASSSAGQNTGELF
d_call: NA
j_call: TRBJ2-2
v_call: TRBV18

cdr3_aa: ASSQDRGGFQTF
d_call: NA
j_call: TRBJ1-1
v_call: TRBV3-1

cdr3_aa: SAVSRRTDTQY
d_call: NA
j_call: TRBJ2-3
v_call: TRBV20-1

cdr3_aa: ASSWGTVLFSYGYT
d_call: TRBD1
j_call: TRBJ1-2
v_call: TRBV5-8

cdr3_aa: SASSRALLSYEQY
d_call: NA
j_call: TRBJ2-7
v_call: TRBV20-1

cdr3_aa: ASSSPGQGSYEQY
d_call: TRBD1
j_call: TRBJ2-7
v_call: TRBV5-1

cdr3_aa: ASSGHPESTDTQY
d_call: NA
j_call: TRBJ2-3
v_call: TRBV10-1

cdr3_aa: ASSLVSGTGHTGELF
d_call: TRBD1
j_call: TRBJ2-2
v_call: TRBV7-9

cdr3_aa: ASSYDGTSTDTQY
d_call: NA
j_call: TRBJ2-3
v_call: TRBV6-2/TRBV6-3

cdr3_aa: ASSLSANQGVTQY
d_call: NA
j_call: TRBJ2-3
v_call: TRBV11-2

cdr3_aa: ASSVATSSGNTIY
d_call: NA
j_call: TRBJ1-3
v_call: TRBV9

cdr3_aa: ASSLIGGTNEKLF
d_call: NA
j_call: TRBJ1-4
v_call: TRBV5-1

cdr3_aa: ASSPGSGSSYEQY
d_call: TRBD2
j_call: TRBJ2-7
v_call: TRBV5-1

cdr3_aa: ASSGAVNTGELF
d_call: NA
j_call: TRBJ2-2
v_call: TRBV2

cdr3_aa: ASSDTGNKPQH
d_call: NA
j_call: TRBJ1-5
v_call: TRBV2

cdr3_aa: ASRASEKLF
d_call: NA
j_call: TRBJ1-4
v_call: TRBV25-1

cdr3_aa: ASSPNPKYGYT
d_call: NA
j_call: TRBJ1-2
v_call: TRBV7-8

cdr3_aa: ASIPSPSRRSKNTDTQY
d_call: NA
j_call: TRBJ2-3
v_call: TRBV7-3

cdr3_aa: ASSYAGQGALPSGANVLT
d_call: TRBD1
j_call: TRBJ2-6
v_call: TRBV6-5

cdr3_aa: ASSIPGTGATGELF
d_call: TRBD1
j_call: TRBJ2-2
v_call: TRBV7-9

cdr3_aa: ASRQGNEKLF
d_call: TRBD1
j_call: TRBJ1-4
v_call: TRBV5-1

cdr3_aa: ATSDTVLASTEDTQY
d_call: NA
j_call: TRBJ2-3
v_call: TRBV24-1

cdr3_aa: ASSYPEQF
d_call: NA
j_call: TRBJ2-1
v_call: TRBV27

cdr3_aa: ASSIYSLNQPQH
d_call: NA
j_call: TRBJ1-5
v_call: TRBV19

cdr3_aa: ASSQAKSTEQF
d_call: NA
j_call: TRBJ2-1
v_call: TRBV4-1

cdr3_aa: ASSSTLNTEAF
d_call: NA
j_call: TRBJ1-1
v_call: TRBV12-3/TRBV12-4

cdr3_aa: ASSPEPEDRQYNEQF
d_call: NA
j_call: TRBJ2-1
v_call: TRBV18

cdr3_aa: ASSAPGLGVETQY
d_call: TRBD2
j_call: TRBJ2-5
v_call: TRBV5-4

cdr3_aa: SAPLSSGRTDTQY
d_call: NA
j_call: TRBJ2-3
v_call: TRBV20-1

cdr3_aa: ASSFAIYGTKNTEAF
d_call: NA
j_call: TRBJ1-1
v_call: TRBV5-1

cdr3_aa: ASRPGQGAAGANVLT
d_call: NA
j_call: TRBJ2-6
v_call: TRBV19

cdr3_aa: ASTPSRATEAF
d_call: NA
j_call: TRBJ1-1
v_call: TRBV10-1

cdr3_aa: ASRPTGATYNEQF
d_call: TRBD1
j_call: TRBJ2-1
v_call: TRBV2

cdr3_aa: ASSAERDNEQF
d_call: NA
j_call: TRBJ2-1
v_call: TRBV6-4

cdr3_aa: ASSLGWGTSGISGANVLT
d_call: TRBD2
j_call: TRBJ2-6
v_call: TRBV7-2

cdr3_aa: ASSLRGTNKQY
d_call: TRBD2
j_call: TRBJ2-3
v_call: TRBV27

cdr3_aa: ASSRRSGNTIY
d_call: NA
j_call: TRBJ1-3
v_call: TRBV4-2

cdr3_aa: ASSLTTGTVTGANVLT
d_call: NA
j_call: TRBJ2-6
v_call: TRBV11-2

cdr3_aa: ASSATGGMAF
d_call: NA
j_call: TRBJ1-1
v_call: TRBV2

cdr3_aa: ASSLQRGADTQY
d_call: TRBD2
j_call: TRBJ2-3
v_call: TRBV14

cdr3_aa: ATSSRKSASSYNEQF
d_call: NA
j_call: TRBJ2-1
v_call: TRBV15

cdr3_aa: ASSPPNSLTDTQY
d_call: NA
j_call: TRBJ2-3
v_call: TRBV18

cdr3_aa: ASSGRRLNTEAF
d_call: NA
j_call: TRBJ1-1
v_call: TRBV2

cdr3_aa: ASRNGLAGADTQY
d_call: TRBD2
j_call: TRBJ2-3
v_call: TRBV11-2